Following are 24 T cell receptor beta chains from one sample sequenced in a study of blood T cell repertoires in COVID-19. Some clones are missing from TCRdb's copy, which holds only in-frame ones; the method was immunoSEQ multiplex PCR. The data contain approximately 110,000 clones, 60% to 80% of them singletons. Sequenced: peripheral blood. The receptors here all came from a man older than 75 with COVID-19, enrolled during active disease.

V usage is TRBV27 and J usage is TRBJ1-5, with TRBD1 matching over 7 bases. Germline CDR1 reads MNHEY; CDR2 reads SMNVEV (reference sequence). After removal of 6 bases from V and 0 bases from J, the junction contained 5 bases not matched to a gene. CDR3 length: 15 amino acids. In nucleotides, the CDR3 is TGTGCCAGCAGCCTGACAGGGTATAGCAATCAGCCCCAGCATTTT. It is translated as CASSLTGYSNQPQHF.

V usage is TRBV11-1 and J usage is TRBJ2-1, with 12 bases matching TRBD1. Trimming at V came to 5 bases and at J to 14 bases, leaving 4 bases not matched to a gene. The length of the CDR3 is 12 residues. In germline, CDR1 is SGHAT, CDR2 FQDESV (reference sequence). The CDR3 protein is CASSRGTGGKFF. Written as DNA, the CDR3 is TGTGCCAGCAGCCGCGGGACAGGGGGCAAGTTCTTC. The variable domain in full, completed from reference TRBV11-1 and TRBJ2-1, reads EAEVAQSPRYKITEKSQAVAFWCDPISGHATLYWYRQILGQGPELLVQFQDESVVDDSQLPKDRFSAERLKGVDSTLKIQPAELGDSAMYLCASSRGTGGKFFGPGTRLTVL.

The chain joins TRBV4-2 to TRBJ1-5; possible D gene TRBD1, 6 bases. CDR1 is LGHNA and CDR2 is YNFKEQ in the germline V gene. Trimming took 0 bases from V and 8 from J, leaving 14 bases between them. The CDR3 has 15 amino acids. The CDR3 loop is CASSQELGTREPQHF. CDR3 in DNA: TGTGCCAGCAGCCAAGAGCTGGGGACAAGGGAGCCCCAGCATTTT.

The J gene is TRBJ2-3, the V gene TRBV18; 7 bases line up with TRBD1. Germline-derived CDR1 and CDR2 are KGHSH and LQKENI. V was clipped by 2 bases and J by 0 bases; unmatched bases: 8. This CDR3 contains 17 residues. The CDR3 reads CASSPWDSFTSTDTQYF. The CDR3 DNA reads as TGTGCCAGCTCACCATGGGACAGTTTTACTAGCACAGATACGCAGTATTTT.

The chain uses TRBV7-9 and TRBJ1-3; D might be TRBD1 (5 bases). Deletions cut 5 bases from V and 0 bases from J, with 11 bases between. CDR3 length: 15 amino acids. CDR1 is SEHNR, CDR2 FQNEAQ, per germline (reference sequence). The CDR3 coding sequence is TGTGCCAGCAGCCCGGACACCAACTCTGGAAACACCATATATTTT. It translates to CASSPDTNSGNTIYF.

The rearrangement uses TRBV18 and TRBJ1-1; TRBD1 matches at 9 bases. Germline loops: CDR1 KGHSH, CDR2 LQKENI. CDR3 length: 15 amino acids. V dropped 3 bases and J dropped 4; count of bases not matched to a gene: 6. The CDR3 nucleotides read TGTGCCAGCTCACCCCGGACAGGGGAACTCACTGAAGCTTTCTTT. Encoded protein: CASSPRTGELTEAFF.

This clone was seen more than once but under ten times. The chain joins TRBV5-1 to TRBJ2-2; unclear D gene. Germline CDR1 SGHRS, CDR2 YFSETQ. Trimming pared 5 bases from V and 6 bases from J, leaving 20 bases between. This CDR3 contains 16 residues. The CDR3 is CASRSRRPGYAGELFF. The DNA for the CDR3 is TGCGCCAGCAGAAGTAGGCGACCCGGGTACGCCGGGGAGCTGTTTTTT.

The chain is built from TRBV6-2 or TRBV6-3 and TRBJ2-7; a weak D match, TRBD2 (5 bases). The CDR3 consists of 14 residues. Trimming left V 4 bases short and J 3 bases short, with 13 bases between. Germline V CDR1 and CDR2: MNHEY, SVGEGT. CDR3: CASSSSLAFYEQYF. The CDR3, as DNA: TGTGCCAGCAGTTCCAGTTTAGCGTTCTACGAGCAGTACTTC.

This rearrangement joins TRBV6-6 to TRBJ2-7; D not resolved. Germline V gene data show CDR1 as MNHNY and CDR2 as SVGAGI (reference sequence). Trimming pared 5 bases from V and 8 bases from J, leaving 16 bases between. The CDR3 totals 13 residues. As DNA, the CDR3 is TGTGCCAGCAGTCCCGAGGTAGTAGCCAAGCAGTACTTC. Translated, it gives CASSPEVVAKQYF.

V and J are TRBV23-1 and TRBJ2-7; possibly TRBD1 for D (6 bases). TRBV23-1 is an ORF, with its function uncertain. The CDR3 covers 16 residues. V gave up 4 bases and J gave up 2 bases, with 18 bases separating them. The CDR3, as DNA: TGCGCCAGCAGTCGTACATCACGGGACACTCCCTACGAGCAGTACTTC. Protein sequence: CASSRTSRDTPYEQYF.

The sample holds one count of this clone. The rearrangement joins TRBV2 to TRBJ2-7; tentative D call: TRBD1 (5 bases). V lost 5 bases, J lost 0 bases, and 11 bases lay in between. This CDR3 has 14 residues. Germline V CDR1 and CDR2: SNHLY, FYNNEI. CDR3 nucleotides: TGTGCCAGCAGTATTGACAGAAGCTCCTACGAGCAGTACTTC. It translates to CASSIDRSSYEQYF.

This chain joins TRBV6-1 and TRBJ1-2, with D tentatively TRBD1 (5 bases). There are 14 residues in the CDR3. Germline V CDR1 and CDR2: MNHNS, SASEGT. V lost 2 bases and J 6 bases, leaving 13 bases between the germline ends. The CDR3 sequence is CASSERGASDGYTF. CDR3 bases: TGTGCCAGCAGTGAACGTGGGGCCTCGGATGGCTACACCTTC.

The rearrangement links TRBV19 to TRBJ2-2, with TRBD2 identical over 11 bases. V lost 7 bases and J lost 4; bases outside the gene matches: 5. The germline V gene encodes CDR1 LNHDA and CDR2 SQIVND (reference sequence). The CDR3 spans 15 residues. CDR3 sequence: CASIPLAGGTGELFF. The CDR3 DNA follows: TGTGCCAGTATTCCCCTAGCGGGAGGCACCGGGGAGCTGTTTTTT.

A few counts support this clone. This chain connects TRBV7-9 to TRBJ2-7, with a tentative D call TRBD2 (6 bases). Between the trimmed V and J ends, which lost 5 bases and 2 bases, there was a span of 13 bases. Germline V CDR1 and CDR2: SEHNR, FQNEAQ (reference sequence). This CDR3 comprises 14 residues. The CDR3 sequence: CASSGAGGTYEQYF. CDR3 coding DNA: TGTGCCAGCAGCGGTGCTGGGGGGACCTACGAGCAGTACTTC. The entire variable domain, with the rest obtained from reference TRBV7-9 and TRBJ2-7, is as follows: DTGVSQNPRHKITKRGQNVTFRCDPISEHNRLYWYRQTLGQGPEFLTYFQNEAQLEKSRLLSDRFSAERPKGSFSTLEIQRTEQGDSAMYLCASSGAGGTYEQYFGPGTRLTVT.

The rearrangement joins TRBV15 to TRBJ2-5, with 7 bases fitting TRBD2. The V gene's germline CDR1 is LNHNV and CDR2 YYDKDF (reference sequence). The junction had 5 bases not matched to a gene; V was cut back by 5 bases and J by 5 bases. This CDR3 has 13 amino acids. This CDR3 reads CATSRWGGETQYF. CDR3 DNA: TGTGCCACCAGCCGATGGGGGGGGGAGACCCAGTACTTC.

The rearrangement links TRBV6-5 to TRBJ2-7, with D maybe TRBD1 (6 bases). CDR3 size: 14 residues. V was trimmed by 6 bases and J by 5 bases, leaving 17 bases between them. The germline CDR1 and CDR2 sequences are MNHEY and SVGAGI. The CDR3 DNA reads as TGTGCCAGCAGACCGGGACAAAGGTCCCACGAGCAGTACTTC. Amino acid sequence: CASRPGQRSHEQYF.

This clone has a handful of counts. The CDR3, as DNA: TGCGCCAGCAGCCAACACAGGGGATACGAGCAGTACTTC. It yields the protein CASSQHRGYEQYF. The chain recombines TRBV4-3 with TRBJ2-7, with 7 bases identical to TRBD1. The V and J ends lost 2 bases and 4 bases, in that order; junction bases with no gene match: 2. CDR3 length: 13 amino acids. Per the germline V gene, CDR1 is LGHNA and CDR2 is YSLEER.

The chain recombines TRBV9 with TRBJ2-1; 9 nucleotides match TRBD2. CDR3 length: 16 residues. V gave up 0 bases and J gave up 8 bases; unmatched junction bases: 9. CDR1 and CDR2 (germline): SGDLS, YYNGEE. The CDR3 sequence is CASSVGGLAGSDEQFF. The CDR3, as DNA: TGTGCCAGCAGCGTAGGTGGCCTAGCGGGATCGGATGAGCAGTTCTTC.

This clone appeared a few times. In DNA form, the CDR3 reads TGTGCCAGTAGTCCCCGGACAGGAATCTCCTACGAGCAGTACTTC. Amino acid sequence: CASSPRTGISYEQYF. The rearrangement joins TRBV19 to TRBJ2-7; 7 bases are a match to TRBD1. Germline loops: CDR1 LNHDA, CDR2 SQIVND (reference sequence). The CDR3 contains 15 residues. V dropped 5 bases and J dropped 0; count of bases not matched to a gene: 7.

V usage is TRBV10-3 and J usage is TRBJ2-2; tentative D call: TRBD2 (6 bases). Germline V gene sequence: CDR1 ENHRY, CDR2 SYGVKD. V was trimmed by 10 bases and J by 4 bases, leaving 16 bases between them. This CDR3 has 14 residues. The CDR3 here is CATMKTSSTGELFF. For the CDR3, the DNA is TGTGCCACTATGAAAACTAGCAGCACCGGGGAGCTGTTTTTT.

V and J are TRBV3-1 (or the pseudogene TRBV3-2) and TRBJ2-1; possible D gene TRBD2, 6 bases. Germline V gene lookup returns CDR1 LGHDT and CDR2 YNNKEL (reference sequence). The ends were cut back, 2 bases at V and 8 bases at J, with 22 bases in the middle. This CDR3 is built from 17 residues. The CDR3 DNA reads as TGTGCCAGCAGCCAATCCCGTGGGGATACCTGGGGGGATGAGCAGTTCTTC. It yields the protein CASSQSRGDTWGDEQFF.

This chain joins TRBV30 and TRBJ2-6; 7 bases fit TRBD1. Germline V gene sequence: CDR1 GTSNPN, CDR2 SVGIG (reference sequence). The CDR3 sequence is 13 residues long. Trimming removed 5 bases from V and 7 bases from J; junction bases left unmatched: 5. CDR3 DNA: TGTGCCTGGGAGCCAGGGGGAGCCAACGTCCTGACTTTC. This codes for CAWEPGGANVLTF.

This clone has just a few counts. The chain's CDR3 is CASSQGGPGRVEAFF. As DNA, the CDR3 is TGCGCCAGCAGCCAAGGGGGGCCAGGGAGGGTTGAAGCTTTCTTT. V and J are TRBV4-1 and TRBJ1-1; weak D call: TRBD1 (6 bases). The CDR3 runs 15 residues. The V gene lost 1 base and the J gene lost 7 bases, with 16 bases spanning the gap. Germline CDR1 and CDR2: MGHRA and YSYEKL.

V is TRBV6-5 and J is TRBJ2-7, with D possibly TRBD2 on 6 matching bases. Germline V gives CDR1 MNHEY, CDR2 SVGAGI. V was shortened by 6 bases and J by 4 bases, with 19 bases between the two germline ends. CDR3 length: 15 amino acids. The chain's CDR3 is CASSSRGRRGYEQYF. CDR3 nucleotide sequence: TGTGCCAGCAGCTCGCGGGGCCGACGGGGGTACGAGCAGTACTTC.